Listed below are T cell receptor beta chains from one sample, sequenced in a study of blood T cell repertoires in COVID-19. Clones were read by immunoSEQ multiplex PCR, and TCRdb kept only the in-frame ones, dropping some. The sample has 130,000 to 150,000 clones; roughly 88% are singletons. Sample: peripheral blood. The receptors were gathered from a woman aged 55-69 years with COVID-19, enrolled during active disease. The CDR3 runs from the conserved cysteine through the conserved F or W. D genes are given only for firm matches. Some rows have no size entry. The others give once, few or many, or a class for an expanded clone.

TRBV2	TRBD1	few	14	TRBJ1-5	TGTGCCAGCATGGGACAGGTCTCGGATCAGCCCCAGCATTTT	CASMGQVSDQPQHF
TRBV30	.	.	12	TRBJ1-2	TGTGCCCTCCCCGCGGGGGATTATGGCTACACCTTC	CALPAGDYGYTF
TRBV9	TRBD1	.	16	TRBJ1-4	TGTGCCAGCAGCCCCGACAGGGGATGGGATAATGAAAAACTGTTTTTT	CASSPDRGWDNEKLFF
TRBV7-9	.	.	16	TRBJ1-5	TGTGCCAGCAGCTTAGAAGAGTTAGGGGCAGATCAGCCCCAGCATTTT	CASSLEELGADQPQHF
TRBV5-1	.	.	17	TRBJ2-2	TGCGCCAGCTGCCTTAGGACAGACCCTTCGAACACCGGGGAGCTGTTTTTT	CASCLRTDPSNTGELFF
TRBV11-3	TRBD1	.	16	TRBJ2-1	TGTGCCAGCAGCTTAATGGGACAGGGATCCTACAATGAGCAGTTCTTC	CASSLMGQGSYNEQFF
TRBV7-8	TRBD2	.	15	TRBJ2-7	TGTGCCAGCAGCGGGGGACTAGCGGGGGCCTACGAGCAGTACTTC	CASSGGLAGAYEQYF
TRBV30	.	.	12	TRBJ1-2	TGTGCCTGGACTACAGGAAACTATGGCTACACCTTC	CAWTTGNYGYTF
TRBV7-2	TRBD2	.	17	TRBJ2-3	TGTGCCAGCAGCCCGGGGGGACTAGCGGACCCATCCTATACGCAGTATTTT	CASSPGGLADPSYTQYF
TRBV5-1	.	few	14	TRBJ2-5	TGCGCCAGCAGCTTGGGACGGAGACAAGAGACCCAGTACTTC	CASSLGRRQETQYF
TRBV11-2	TRBD2	once	17	TRBJ2-2	TGTGCCAGCCGCTCTTGGGGCGTAGCGGGCGCGACCGGGGAGCTGTTTTTT	CASRSWGVAGATGELFF
TRBV5-8	.	.	15	TRBJ1-1	TGTGCCAGCAGCTTCGGGGATTCGACGAACACTGAAGCTTTCTTT	CASSFGDSTNTEAFF
TRBV9	TRBD1	.	14	TRBJ1-2	TGTGCCAGTTTCCGACAGGGAGAGTCGAATGGCTACACCTTC	CASFRQGESNGYTF
TRBV27	.	.	15	TRBJ1-2	TGTGCCAGCAGTTCCGGGACTCCTAATGGGTATGGCTACACCTTC	CASSSGTPNGYGYTF
TRBV5-6	.	few	16	TRBJ2-4	TGTGCCAGCAGCTTGGATGCCAGGAGGGTCCAAAACATTCAGTACTTC	CASSLDARRVQNIQYF
TRBV5-8	.	.	13	TRBJ2-2	TGTGCCAGCAGCTTCGGCGGCACCGGGGAGCTGTTTTTT	CASSFGGTGELFF
TRBV2	.	.	13	TRBJ2-7	TGTGCCAGCCACGCAGGGCCCCTTTACGAGCAGTACTTC	CASHAGPLYEQYF
TRBV5-1	TRBD2	.	14	TRBJ2-5	TGCGCCAGCAGCCCGGGACTAGAGGCGGAGACCCAGTACTTC	CASSPGLEAETQYF
TRBV10-3	TRBD1	.	15	TRBJ1-1	TGTGCCATCAGTTACTTACAGGGGGCGCGTACTGAAGCTTTCTTT	CAISYLQGARTEAFF
TRBV24-1	.	once	13	TRBJ1-2	TGTGCCACCAGTGCCGGGGACACGTATGGCTACACCTTC	CATSAGDTYGYTF
TRBV6-5	TRBD2	.	16	TRBJ2-7	TGTGCCAGCAGTTACGATGGGACTAGCGGGTCCTACGAGCAGTACTTC	CASSYDGTSGSYEQYF
TRBV9	TRBD2	.	16	TRBJ2-5	TGTGCCAGCAGCGTAGTGTCTAGCGGGGGACAAGAGACCCAGTACTTC	CASSVVSSGGQETQYF
TRBV6-5	TRBD1	.	15	TRBJ1-6	TGTGCCAGCAGGGTGACAGGGGGGTATAATTCACCCCTCCACTTT	CASRVTGGYNSPLHF
TRBV13	TRBD1	.	15	TRBJ2-1	TGTGCCAGCAGCACAACAGGGGTTTCCTACAATGAGCAGTTCTTC	CASSTTGVSYNEQFF
TRBV10-3	.	.	15	TRBJ1-3	TGTGCCATCAGTCCCGGGACAAATACTGGAAACACCATATATTTT	CAISPGTNTGNTIYF
TRBV18	.	few	15	TRBJ2-5	TGTGCCAGCTCACCACGGAGAGGGAACCAAGAGACCCAGTACTTC	CASSPRRGNQETQYF
TRBV19	TRBD1	.	15	TRBJ1-6	TGTGCCACCCAGGGGGCTAGTCGCTATAATTCACCCCTCCACTTT	CATQGASRYNSPLHF
TRBV6-1	TRBD2	.	17	TRBJ2-2	TGTGCCAGCAGTGCACTAGCGGGGGGGATGAACACCGGGGAGCTGTTTTTT	CASSALAGGMNTGELFF
TRBV5-4	TRBD1	.	16	TRBJ2-7	TGTGCCAGCAGCAACGCCGACAGGGCCGATACCTACGAGCAGTACTTC	CASSNADRADTYEQYF
TRBV10-3	.	.	16	TRBJ1-1	TGTGCCATCAGCCTGTCCCCTTTCTTAGAGAACACTGAAGCTTTCTTT	CAISLSPFLENTEAFF
TRBV9	.	.	14	TRBJ1-6	TGTGCCAGCAGCCCAGGGCAGGCTGCTTCACCCCTCCACTTT	CASSPGQAASPLHF
TRBV7-2	.	.	15	TRBJ2-7	TGTGCCAGCAGCGCAGGGCCAAGGGGCTCCTACGAGCAGTACTTC	CASSAGPRGSYEQYF
TRBV5-5	TRBD1	.	15	TRBJ2-7	TGTGCCAGCAGCCCGTCCGGGACAGGGCTGCCCGAGCAGTACTTC	CASSPSGTGLPEQYF
TRBV7-8	TRBD1	.	16	TRBJ1-5	TGTGCCAGCAGCTTAGGGCGGGACAGCTCTGATCAGCCCCAGCATTTT	CASSLGRDSSDQPQHF
TRBV20-1	.	.	12	TRBJ2-7	TGCAGTGCTAGTGACAGGCCCCTCGAGCAGTACTTC	CSASDRPLEQYF
TRBV5-4	TRBD2	.	16	TRBJ2-1	TGTGCCAGCACCACCGATCTAGCGGCGTACCACAATGAGCAGTTCTTC	CASTTDLAAYHNEQFF
TRBV6-5	TRBD2	.	15	TRBJ2-1	TGTGCCAGCTCCTCTAGCGGGGGGGCCTGGAATGAGCAGTTCTTC	CASSSSGGAWNEQFF
TRBV3-1/TRBV3-2	.	.	14	TRBJ1-2	TGTGCCAGCAGCCGGGTCGGGATTAACTATGGCTACACCTTC	CASSRVGINYGYTF
TRBV11-2	.	many	13	TRBJ2-7	TGTGCCAGCAGCTTATTAGCCACCGGTGGGCAGTACTTC	CASSLLATGGQYF
TRBV10-2	.	once	18	TRBJ1-1	TGCGCCAGCAGTGGATCCGTGGGGGGCGCGGGGGTGAACACTGAAGCTTTCTTT	CASSGSVGGAGVNTEAFF
TRBV2	TRBD1	.	14	TRBJ1-5	TGTGCCAGTCAGGGGGCGCGGGTCAATCAGCCCCAGCATTTT	CASQGARVNQPQHF
TRBV11-3	.	.	16	TRBJ2-2	TGTGCCAGCAGCCCCTCAGGGATAAGAGGAACCGGGGAGCTGTTTTTT	CASSPSGIRGTGELFF
TRBV2	.	.	15	TRBJ2-7	TGTGCCAGCGACTCACAGGGCTTTACCTCCTACGAGCAGTACTTC	CASDSQGFTSYEQYF
TRBV5-1	TRBD1	once	16	TRBJ2-3	TGCGCCAGCAGCCAAACTGGGGGACAGGGGTTAGATACGCAGTATTTT	CASSQTGGQGLDTQYF
TRBV5-1	.	.	13	TRBJ1-2	TGCGCCAGCAGCTTGACAACTAACTATGGCTACACCTTC	CASSLTTNYGYTF
TRBV7-9	.	.	15	TRBJ1-4	TGTGCCAGCAGCTTATGGAGGGAGGCTAATGAAAAACTGTTTTTT	CASSLWREANEKLFF
TRBV7-3	TRBD1	.	15	TRBJ2-1	TGTGCCAGCAGCTTATGGGGGACAGGTGTAAATGAGCAGTTCTTC	CASSLWGTGVNEQFF
TRBV7-6	.	.	15	TRBJ1-2	TGTGCCAGCAGCCTGGCTGGGGACTTAAACTATGGCTACACCTTC	CASSLAGDLNYGYTF
TRBV5-5	TRBD1	.	15	TRBJ1-6	TGTGCCAGCAGGAAGCAGGGGGCGACTAATTCACCCCTCCACTTT	CASRKQGATNSPLHF
TRBV2	TRBD1	few	17	TRBJ2-6	TGTGCCAGCAGGATGGACAGGGGATTTTCTGGGGCCAACGTCCTGACTTTC	CASRMDRGFSGANVLTF
TRBV11-1	TRBD1	few	14	TRBJ2-7	TGTGCCAGCAGCTCTACCGGGACAGGGGACGAGCAGTACTTC	CASSSTGTGDEQYF